This T cell receptor (beta chain) was captured by sequencing in a study of cytomegalovirus exposure and HLA in healthy donors (dated by TCRdb to about 2017). For the wider study: A later analysis indicated that the 120 validation repertoires were generated on the platform also employed for the roughly 650 repertoires of the first cohort. Along with the approximately 670-subject first cohort, a separate validation cohort of around 120 different subjects was used. High-throughput TCR immunosequencing, statistical association of individual TCRs with disease status, and machine learning were combined to predict cytomegalovirus infection status. The study aimed to test whether signatures of past pathogen exposure could be identified by cataloging public T cell receptors. Results and caveats for the whole study, not just this receptor: A few of the identified cytomegalovirus-associated TCR beta chains were confirmed in vitro to be specific for cytomegalovirus antigens. A total of 150 to 200 TCR beta chains were listed by the study as associated with cytomegalovirus. A later analysis lacked HLA typing for the validation cohort, so it scored co-occurrence in that cohort across all 120 or so repertoires. Most TCR sequences were observed very rarely across donors, whereas some public TCRs were present in many individuals. The authors suggested that the approach could potentially be extended to other disease states and immunological phenotypes. A later analysis found that TCRs clustered in the first cohort also tended to co-occur in the 100 to 150 validation repertoires, with 94% of cluster scores above 0. The classifier was reported to diagnose cytomegalovirus status with high specificity and sensitivity in both the original cohort and the validation cohort.

The protocol used for the library was the immunoSEQ multiplex PCR assay. On the study's bioinformatics: A statistical classification framework was built to diagnose cytomegalovirus status from the catalog of TCR beta chain sequences. TCRdb obtained this table from immuneACCESS and retained in-frame rearrangements with V and J assigned. These tables miss some clones; where compared with another copy, unresolved V genes account for less than half of the shortfall, and the remainder is unexplained. V and J calls and clone size are those listed in that table; D and trimming were worked out from the DNA. The sample includes roughly 330,000 clones, with about nine tenths observed a single time. Together, the top ten hold approximately 1% of the sample. A word on this clone: Its target antigen remains unknown. The input lacks base qualities; no much larger clone sits a single base away.

Donors formed part of the validation cohort, which comprised about 130 subjects and was distinct from the first cohort of 666 subjects. CDR1 MDHEN and CDR2 SYDVKM were looked up in the germline V gene. The CDR3 contains 14 residues, cysteine and phenylalanine counted. Only the CDR3 part of the read is kept: 42 bases, read in frame from the first base. V and J lose 3 bases and 0 bases, and a span of 7 bases separates them. The chain uses TRBV28 and TRBJ2-3; possibly the D gene is TRBD1, per 6 matching bases. Sequencing was performed on PBMCs. This sequence was found in a woman aged 25 to 39 in good health and CMV-seropositive. The CDR3 protein: CASSFRGSTDTQYF. The sequenced DNA is TGTGCCAGCAGTTTCAGGGGTAGCACAGATACGCAGTATTTT.